Included here is one T cell receptor beta chain sequence, with context. What this receptor recognizes is not known. No much larger clone exists at a distance of one base, and base qualities are not known. The entry originates in a study of T cell responses to AZD1222 COVID-19 vaccine (dated by TCRdb to about 2021). About the study as a whole: A total of 240 or so trial participants underwent TCR sequencing, of whom nearly 210 had received two doses of AZD1222 and around 25 had received two doses of the MenACWY control vaccine. Trial participants were enrolled into age subgroups of 18-55, 56-69 and 70-plus years, which contained approximately 150, 28 and 58 TCR-sequenced participants, respectively. Overall study results and their limits: The whole spike protein was spanned by vaccine-associated CD4 TCRs, and dominant responses were seen in regions 160-218 and 743-854. After two AZD1222 doses, spike-specific TCR breadth and depth were significantly higher than at day 0 and than in MenACWY recipients. Conclusions about previously exposed vaccinees are limited, since just 5 to 7 AZD1222 recipients were seropositive for SARS-CoV-2 at baseline. Because no day 14 peak-response samples were available, the repertoires could be characterized only after the peak T cell response. Reportedly, almost half of the unique spike-specific TCRs recognized epitopes lying outside the regions that are mutated in the B.1.351 and B.1.1.7 variants. Most participants were white British and females outnumbered males, and the authors suggested that clonal diversity may have been underestimated. In the small 56-69-year group, the increase in depth fell short of significance, most likely because of low power.

The time point tag for this specimen amounts to: about 28 days (+/-7) after the second vaccine dose. AZD1222 recipients whose second dose came at about 4 weeks and those whose second dose came at about 12 weeks were combined into one group, since spike-specific TCR depth and breadth did not differ between the two schedules. Vaccinee samples were obtained from the UK trials COV001 and COV002, which included a single-blind randomized controlled phase 2/3 trial of AZD1222 (ChAdOx1 nCoV-19) in healthy adults. Trial participant PBMC samples were collected at day 0 and day 28 after the second dose for TCRbeta chain sequencing. V loses 5 bases at its end and J loses 5 bases; junction bases beyond the gene matches: 8. The CDR3, cysteine through phenylalanine, is 15 amino acids long. Only CDR3 DNA remains: 45 bases, in frame from the first base. Taken from the germline V gene, the CDR1 and CDR2 loops are SNHLY and FYNNEI.

The CDR3 regions of human TCRbeta chains were subjected to immunosequencing. Regarding the original processing steps: Repertoire TCRs were checked for matches against a reference library of SARS-CoV-2-specific TCRs that had been generated using the MIRA antigen-specificity platform. Breadth was defined as the fraction of unique TCRs that were SARS-CoV-2-associated, and depth was defined as the fraction of total T cells that were SARS-CoV-2-associated. Each spike-specific TCR was assigned to its reactive spike region and to a CD4 or CD8 class using the MIRA data. Log10-transformed breadth and depth values were compared by one-way ANOVA with Sidak's multiple comparisons tests. TCRdb's version of the immuneACCESS table is confined to in-frame rearrangements and falls short of the full clone set. An unresolved V gene accounts for under half of the shortfall where checked; the remainder is of unknown origin. V and J calls and clone size come straight from that table; D and trimming were deduced from the DNA. The sample yields approximately 96,000 clones; 90% to 95% were counted once. The top ten hold 11% of the sample.

Source: peripheral blood, taken 28 days after the second AZD1222 dose. This TCR was sampled from an adult who received the AZD1222 COVID-19 vaccine. This sequence uses TRBV2 and TRBJ2-5; 10 junctional bases match TRBD1. The CDR3: CASSRRQGAGETQYF. Here is the DNA: TGTGCCAGCAGTAGAAGACAGGGGGCGGGGGAGACCCAGTACTTC.